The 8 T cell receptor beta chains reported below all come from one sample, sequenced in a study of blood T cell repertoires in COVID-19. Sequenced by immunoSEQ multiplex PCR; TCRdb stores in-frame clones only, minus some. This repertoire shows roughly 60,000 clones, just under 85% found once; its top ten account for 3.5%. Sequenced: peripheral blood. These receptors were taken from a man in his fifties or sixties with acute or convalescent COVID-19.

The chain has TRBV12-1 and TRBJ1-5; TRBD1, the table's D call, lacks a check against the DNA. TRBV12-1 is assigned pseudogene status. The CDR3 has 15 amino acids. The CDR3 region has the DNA TGTGCCAGCAGCTTTCACAGGGGAGAAACTCAGCCCCAGCATTTT. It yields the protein CASSFHRGETQPQHF.

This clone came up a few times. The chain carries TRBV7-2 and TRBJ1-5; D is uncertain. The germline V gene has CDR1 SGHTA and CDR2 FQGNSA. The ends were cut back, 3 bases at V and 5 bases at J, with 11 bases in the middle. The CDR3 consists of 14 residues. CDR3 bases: TGTGCCAGCAGCTTTGGGCCATACGATCAGCCCCAGCATTTT. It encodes CASSFGPYDQPQHF.

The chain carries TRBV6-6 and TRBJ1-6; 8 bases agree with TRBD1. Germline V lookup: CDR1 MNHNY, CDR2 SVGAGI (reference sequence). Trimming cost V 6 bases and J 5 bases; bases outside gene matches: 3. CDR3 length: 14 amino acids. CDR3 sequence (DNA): TGTGCCAGCAGACAGGGGGGGAATAATTCACCCCTCCACTTT. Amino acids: CASRQGGNNSPLHF.

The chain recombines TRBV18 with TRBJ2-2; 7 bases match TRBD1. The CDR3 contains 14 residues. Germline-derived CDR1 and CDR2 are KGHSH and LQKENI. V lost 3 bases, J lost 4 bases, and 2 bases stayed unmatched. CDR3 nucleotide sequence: TGTGCCAGCTCACCCGACAGGGTCACCGGGGAGCTGTTTTTT. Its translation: CASSPDRVTGELFF.

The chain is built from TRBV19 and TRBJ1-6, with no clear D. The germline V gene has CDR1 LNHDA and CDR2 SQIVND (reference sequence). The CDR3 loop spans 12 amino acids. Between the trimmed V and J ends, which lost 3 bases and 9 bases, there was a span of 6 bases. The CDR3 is CASSMSGSPLHF. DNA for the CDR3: TGTGCCAGTAGTATGTCGGGTTCACCCCTCCACTTT.

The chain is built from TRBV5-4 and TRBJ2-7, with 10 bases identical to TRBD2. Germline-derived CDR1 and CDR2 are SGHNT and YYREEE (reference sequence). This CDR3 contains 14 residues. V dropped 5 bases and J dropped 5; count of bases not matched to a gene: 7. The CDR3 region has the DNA TGTGCCAGCAGAGCTAGCGGGGGAAAAGACGAGCAGTACTTC. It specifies CASRASGGKDEQYF.

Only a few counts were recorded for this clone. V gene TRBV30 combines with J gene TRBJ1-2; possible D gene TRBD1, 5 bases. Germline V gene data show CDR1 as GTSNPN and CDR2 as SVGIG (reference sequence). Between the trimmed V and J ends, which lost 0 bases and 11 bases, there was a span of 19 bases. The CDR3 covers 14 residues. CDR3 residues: CAWSVDRNLLRYTF. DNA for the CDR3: TGTGCCTGGAGTGTAGACAGAAACCTCCTTCGGTACACCTTC.

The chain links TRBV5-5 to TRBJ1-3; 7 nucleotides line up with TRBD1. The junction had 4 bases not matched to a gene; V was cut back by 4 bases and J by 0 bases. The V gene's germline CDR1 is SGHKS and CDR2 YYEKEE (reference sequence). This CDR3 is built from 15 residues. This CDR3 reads CASSPGGDSGNTIYF. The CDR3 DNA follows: TGTGCCAGCAGCCCAGGGGGAGACTCTGGAAACACCATATATTTT.